The 19 T cell receptor beta chains in this list originate from one sample, sequenced in a study of blood T cells in healthy people across ages. Together with a sample-barcoded 5' primer, a J-beta primer mix was included in a second PCR lasting roughly 6 to 12 cycles. TCRdb re-derived calls from the 5' RACE reads in MiXCR, one entry per CDR3 protein. Of some 930,000 distinct CDR3 sequences in the sample, about 27% are singletons; the top ten hold roughly 10%. The same sample was also used in a study of T cells of mothers and their children.

The sequenced sample was blood. The receptors were gathered from a woman in her thirties or forties in good health.

This clonotype has just a few counts. V and J are TRBV11-2 and TRBJ1-2; TRBD1 is a possible D gene (6 bases). Between the trimmed V and J ends, which lost 1 base and 8 bases, there was a span of 17 bases. The CDR3 has 15 amino acids. CDR1 is SGHAT, CDR2 FQNNGV, per germline. This CDR3 reads CASSLVRGAPRGYTF. The DNA for the CDR3 is TGTGCCAGCAGCTTAGTACGGGGGGCGCCTAGGGGCTACACCTTC.

This clonotype was picked up a small number of times. The rearrangement joins TRBV7-9 to TRBJ2-3, with 11 bases fitting TRBD2. The germline V gene has CDR1 SEHNR and CDR2 FQNEAQ (reference sequence). J gave up 0 bases and V 1 base, and 3 bases lay outside the gene matches. The CDR3 runs to 17 residues. The CDR3 is CASSLVTSGASTDTQYF. The CDR3 DNA sequence: TGTGCCAGCAGCTTAGTGACTAGCGGGGCTAGCACAGATACGCAGTATTTT.

V gene TRBV2 combines with J gene TRBJ1-1; D perhaps matches TRBD1 (5 bases). This CDR3 region has 13 residues. V shed 6 bases and J shed 6 bases, with 14 bases lying between them. Per the germline V gene, CDR1 is SNHLY and CDR2 is FYNNEI. CDR3 DNA: TGTGCCAGCAGAGGCAGGGTAGGGGCTGAAGCTTTCTTT. Residues: CASRGRVGAEAFF.

The genes are TRBV18 and TRBJ2-7, with 7 nucleotides matching TRBD2. In germline, CDR1 is KGHSH, CDR2 LQKENI. V was clipped by 3 bases and J by 2 bases; unmatched bases: 7. This CDR3 spans 15 amino acids. This CDR3 reads CASSPSTGTTYEQYF. CDR3 nucleotide sequence: TGTGCCAGCTCACCTTCGACCGGGACTACCTACGAGCAGTACTTC.

This clonotype has a count of ten or more. The chain carries TRBV9 and TRBJ2-5, with D perhaps being TRBD1 or TRBD2 (5 bases each). The CDR3 sequence is 15 residues long. With 0 bases removed from V and 4 bases from J, the gap between germline ends came to 13 bases. Per the germline V gene, CDR1 is SGDLS and CDR2 is YYNGEE. CDR3 protein: CASSVVQGGGETQYF. The CDR3 region has the DNA TGTGCCAGCAGCGTAGTTCAGGGTGGAGGAGAGACCCAGTACTTC.

As regards this clonotype: At one end, the junction sequence differs from germline, possibly due to a read error. V usage is TRBV20-1 and J usage is TRBJ1-6; TRBD1 aligns across 8 bases. This CDR3 comprises 16 residues. Germline loops: CDR1 DFQATT, CDR2 SNEGSKA (reference sequence). The CDR3: CSARDTSTGANSPPHF. As DNA, the CDR3 is TGCAGTGCTAGAGACACCTCGACAGGGGCTAATTCACCCCCCCACTTT.

This clonotype appeared a few times. The gene calls are TRBV12-3 or TRBV12-4 and TRBJ1-4, with D maybe TRBD1 (6 bases). The germline V and J ends were trimmed by 7 bases and 0 bases, with 18 bases remaining between them. The CDR3 has 17 amino acids. This chain's CDR3 is CASTHSRQVATNEKLFF. The CDR3 DNA reads as TGTGCCAGCACCCACTCTAGACAGGTTGCAACTAATGAAAAACTGTTTTTT.

As regards this clonotype: Germline is not matched at one junction end, which may reflect a read error. The chain combines TRBV20-1 with TRBJ2-5; 10 positions match TRBD2. CDR1 and CDR2 from the germline V gene are DFQATT and SNEGSKA (reference sequence). This CDR3 spans 15 amino acids. CDR3: CNARAVAGGGETQYF. The CDR3 bases are TGCAATGCTAGAGCCGTAGCGGGGGGCGGAGAGACCCAGTACTTC.

This clonotype was counted between two and nine times. V is TRBV4-1 and J is TRBJ2-7; D gene ambiguous. CDR1 is MGHRA, CDR2 YSYEKL, per germline. V was cut by 0 bases and J by 6 bases, with 6 bases left in between. The CDR3 length is 12 residues. The CDR3 nucleotides read TGCGCCAGCAGCCAAGATTGTACCGAGCAGTACTTC. This gives the protein CASSQDCTEQYF.

This clonotype showed up many times. The rearrangement joins TRBV3-1 to TRBJ2-3; TRBD1 is a possible D gene (6 bases). The CDR3 is 13 residues long. Germline loops: CDR1 LGHDT, CDR2 YNNKEL (reference sequence). The V end was cut by 4 bases, the J end by 6 bases, with 11 bases between. CDR3 in amino acids: CASSLQGDDTQYF. The CDR3 DNA sequence: TGTGCCAGCAGCCTACAGGGAGACGATACGCAGTATTTT.

The sample holds one count of this clonotype. The V and J genes are TRBV11-1 and TRBJ1-1; D uncertain. The CDR3 has 12 amino acids. Trimming shortened V by 5 bases and J by 7 bases, and 11 bases separated the two germline ends. Germline V lookup: CDR1 SGHAT, CDR2 FQDESV (reference sequence). CDR3 in amino acids: CASSPGISEAFF. DNA for the CDR3: TGTGCCAGCAGCCCCGGGATCAGTGAAGCTTTCTTT.

This clonotype was recorded many times. The V gene is TRBV12-3 or TRBV12-4, the J gene TRBJ2-1; 8 bases are a match to TRBD2. The CDR3 runs to 15 residues. J was trimmed by 4 bases and V by 4 bases; bases with no gene match: 6. The CDR3 DNA follows: TGTGCCAGCAGTTCCGACGGGGGGGGATACAATGAGCAGTTCTTC. Its protein is CASSSDGGGYNEQFF.

The chain employs TRBV4-3 and TRBJ1-6; 11 bases match TRBD1. V gave up 0 bases and J gave up 9 bases; unmatched junction bases: 10. CDR3 size: 18 residues. Germline V lookup: CDR1 LGHNA, CDR2 YSLEER. Written as DNA, the CDR3 is TGCGCCAGCAGCCAAGAGAGCGGGACAGGGGGTTGGAGTTCACCCCTCCACTTT. This translates into CASSQESGTGGWSSPLHF.

The sample holds many counts of this clonotype. The chain couples TRBV20-1 to TRBJ1-2; 7 bases align to TRBD1. The CDR3 length is 14 residues. CDR1 and CDR2 from the germline V gene are DFQATT and SNEGSKA (reference sequence). V gave up 6 bases and J gave up 4 bases; unmatched junction bases: 11. In DNA form, the CDR3 reads TGCAGTGCGACCCGGGACAGAAAACTCTATGGCTACACCTTC. Translation gives CSATRDRKLYGYTF.

This clonotype was seen a handful of times. V gene TRBV7-2 combines with J gene TRBJ1-4, with a weak D call TRBD1 (6 bases). The V end lost 8 bases, the J end lost 5 bases, and 18 bases lay between the germline ends. The V gene's germline CDR1 is SGHTA and CDR2 FQGNSA. The CDR3 runs 15 residues. DNA of the CDR3: TGTGCCAGCGGTACCGTAGGTACAGGGAATGAAAAACTGTTTTTT. It is translated as CASGTVGTGNEKLFF.

The J gene is TRBJ1-2, the V gene TRBV6-5, with D unclear. Germline CDR1 reads MNHEY; CDR2 reads SVGAGI. Trimming took 5 bases from V and 4 from J, leaving 17 bases between them. This CDR3 contains 15 residues. The CDR3 coding sequence is TGTGCCAGCAGTCCCACGAGTTCGTGGACCTATGGCTACACCTTC. Amino acids: CASSPTSSWTYGYTF.

V is TRBV12-3 or TRBV12-4 and J is TRBJ1-5; TRBD1 is a possible D gene (5 bases). The V end was cut by 6 bases, the J end by 7 bases, with 16 bases between. This CDR3 has 14 residues. The CDR3 reads CASSAIGDGQPQHF. As DNA, the CDR3 is TGTGCCAGCAGCGCGATCGGGGACGGCCAGCCCCAGCATTTT.

This clonotype was seen ten or more times. One junction end disagrees with the germline gene, perhaps due to a read error. The rearrangement links TRBV5-1 to TRBJ2-1, with TRBD1 matching over 9 bases. The CDR3 is 15 residues long. The germline V gene has CDR1 SGHRS and CDR2 YFSETQ. The CDR3 here is CASSSGQGPYNEQFF. The CDR3 DNA follows: TGTGCCAGCAGCTCGGGACAGGGCCCCTACAATGAGCAGTTCTTC. Drawing the rest from reference TRBV5-1 and TRBJ2-1, the complete variable domain is KAGVTQTPRYLIKTRGQQVTLSCSPISGHRSVSWYQQTPGQGLQFLFEYFSETQRNKGNFPGRFSGRQFSNSRSEMNVSTLELGDSALYLCASSSGQGPYNEQFFGPGTRLTVL.

This clonotype was seen more than once but under ten times. The rearrangement links TRBV7-8 to TRBJ2-7, with 7 bases matching TRBD1. This CDR3 has 15 residues. Germline CDR1 is SGHVS and CDR2 is FQNEAQ. V lost 5 bases to trimming and J lost 3 bases; unmatched junction nucleotides: 10. The CDR3 reads CASSHRQGWLYEQYF. The CDR3 nucleotides are TGTGCCAGCAGCCATCGACAGGGATGGCTCTACGAGCAGTACTTC.